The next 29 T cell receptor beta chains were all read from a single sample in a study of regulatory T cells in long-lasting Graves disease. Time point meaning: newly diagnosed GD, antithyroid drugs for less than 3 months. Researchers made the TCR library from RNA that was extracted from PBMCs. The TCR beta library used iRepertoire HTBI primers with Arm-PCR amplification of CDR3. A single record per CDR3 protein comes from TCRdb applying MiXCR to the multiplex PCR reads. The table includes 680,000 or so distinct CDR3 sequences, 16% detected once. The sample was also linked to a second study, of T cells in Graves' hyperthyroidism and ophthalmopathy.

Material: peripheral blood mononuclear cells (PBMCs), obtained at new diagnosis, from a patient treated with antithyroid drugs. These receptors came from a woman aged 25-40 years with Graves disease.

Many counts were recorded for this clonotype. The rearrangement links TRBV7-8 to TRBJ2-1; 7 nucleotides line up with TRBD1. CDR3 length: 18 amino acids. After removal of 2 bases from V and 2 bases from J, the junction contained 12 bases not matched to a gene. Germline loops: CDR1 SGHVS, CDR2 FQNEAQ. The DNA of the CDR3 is TGTGCCAGCAGCTTAAAGGCAGGGGGTGGAAGAACCTACAATGAGCAGTTCTTC. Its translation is CASSLKAGGGRTYNEQFF.

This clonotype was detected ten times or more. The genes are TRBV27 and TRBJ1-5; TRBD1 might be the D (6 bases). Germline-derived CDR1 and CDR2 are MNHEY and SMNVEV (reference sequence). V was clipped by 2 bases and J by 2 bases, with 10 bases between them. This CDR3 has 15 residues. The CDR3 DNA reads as TGTGCCAGCAGTTTAAAGCCAGGGGGCAATCAGCCCCAGCATTTT. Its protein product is CASSLKPGGNQPQHF.

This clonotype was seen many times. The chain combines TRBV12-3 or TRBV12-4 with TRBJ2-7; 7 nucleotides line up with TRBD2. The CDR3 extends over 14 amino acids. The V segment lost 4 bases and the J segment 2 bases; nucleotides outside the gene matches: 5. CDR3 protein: CASSWGGRPYEQYF. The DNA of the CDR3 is TGTGCCAGCAGTTGGGGGGGACGCCCCTACGAGCAGTACTTC.

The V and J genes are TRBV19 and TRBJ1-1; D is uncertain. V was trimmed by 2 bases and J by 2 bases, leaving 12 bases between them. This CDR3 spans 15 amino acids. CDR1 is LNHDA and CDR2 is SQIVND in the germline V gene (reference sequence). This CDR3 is CASSISVGRNTEAFF. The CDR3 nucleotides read TGTGCCAGTAGTATATCGGTGGGCCGTAACACTGAAGCTTTCTTT.

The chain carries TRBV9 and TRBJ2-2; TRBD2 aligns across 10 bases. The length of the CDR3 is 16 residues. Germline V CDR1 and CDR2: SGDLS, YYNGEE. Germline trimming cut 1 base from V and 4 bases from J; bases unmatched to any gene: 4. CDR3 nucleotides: TGTGCCAGCAGCGTACTACCTAGCGGGGGCACCGGGGAGCTGTTTTTT. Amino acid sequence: CASSVLPSGGTGELFF.

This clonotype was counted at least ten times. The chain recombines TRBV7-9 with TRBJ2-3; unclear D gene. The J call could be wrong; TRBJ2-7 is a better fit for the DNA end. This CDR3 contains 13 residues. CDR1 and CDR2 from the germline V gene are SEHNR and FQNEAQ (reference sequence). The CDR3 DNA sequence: TGTGCCAGCAGCCTACCCGGTGTCTACGAGCAGTACTTC. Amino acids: CASSLPGVYEQYF.

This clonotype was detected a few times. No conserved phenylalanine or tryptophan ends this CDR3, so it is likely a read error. As DNA, the CDR3 is TGTGCCAGCAGCTTAATCCTAACAGGGGAGTCCCTCATTCAGTACTTA. Translated: CASSLILTGESLIQYL. The chain recombines TRBV7-2 with TRBJ2-4, with 7 bases aligning to TRBD1. The CDR3 spans 16 residues. CDR1 SGHTA and CDR2 FQGNSA come from the germline V gene. V was clipped by 2 bases and J by 9 bases; unmatched bases: 13.

CDR3 sequence: CSARDPRAQGLETQYF. CDR3 sequence (DNA): TGCAGTGCTAGAGATCCCCGGGCCCAGGGACTGGAGACCCAGTACTTC. V is TRBV20-1 and J is TRBJ2-5; a possible D gene is TRBD2 (6 bases). Between the trimmed V and J ends, which lost 0 bases and 5 bases, there was a span of 19 bases. The CDR3 loop spans 16 amino acids. Germline V lookup: CDR1 DFQATT, CDR2 SNEGSKA (reference sequence).

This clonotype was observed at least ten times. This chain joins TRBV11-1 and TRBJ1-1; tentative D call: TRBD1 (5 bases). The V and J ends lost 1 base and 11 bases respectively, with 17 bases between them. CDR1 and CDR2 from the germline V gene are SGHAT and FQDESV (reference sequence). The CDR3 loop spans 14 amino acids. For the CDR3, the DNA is TGTGCCAGCAGCTTAGGAAATAAACCCGAGGGGGCTTTCTTT. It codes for CASSLGNKPEGAFF.

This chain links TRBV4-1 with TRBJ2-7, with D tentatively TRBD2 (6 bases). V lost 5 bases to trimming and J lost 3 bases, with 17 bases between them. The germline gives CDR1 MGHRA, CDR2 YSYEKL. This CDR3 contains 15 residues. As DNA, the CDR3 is TGCGCCAGCAGCTCAGTCGTTGGGGGGAACTACGAGCAGTACTTC. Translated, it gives CASSSVVGGNYEQYF.

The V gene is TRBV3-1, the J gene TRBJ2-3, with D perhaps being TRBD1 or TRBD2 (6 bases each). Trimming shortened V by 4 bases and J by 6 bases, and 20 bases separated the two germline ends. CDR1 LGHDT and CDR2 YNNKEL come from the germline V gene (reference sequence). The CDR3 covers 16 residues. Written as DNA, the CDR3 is TGTGCCAGCAGCCTGGATGGAGGGGGACGGGGTGATACGCAGTATTTT. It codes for CASSLDGGGRGDTQYF.

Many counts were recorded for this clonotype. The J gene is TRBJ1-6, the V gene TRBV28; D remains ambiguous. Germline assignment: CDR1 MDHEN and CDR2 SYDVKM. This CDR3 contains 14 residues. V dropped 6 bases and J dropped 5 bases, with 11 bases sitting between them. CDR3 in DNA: TGTGCCAGCAGCCGCGACCCCAATAATTCACCCCTCCACTTT. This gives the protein CASSRDPNNSPLHF.

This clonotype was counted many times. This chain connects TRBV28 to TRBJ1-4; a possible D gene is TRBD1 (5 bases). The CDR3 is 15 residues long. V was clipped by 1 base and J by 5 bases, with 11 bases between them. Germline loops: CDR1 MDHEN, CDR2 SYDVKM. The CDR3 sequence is CASSLSAGKNEKLFF. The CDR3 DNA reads TGTGCCAGCAGTTTATCCGCAGGGAAAAATGAAAAACTGTTTTTT.

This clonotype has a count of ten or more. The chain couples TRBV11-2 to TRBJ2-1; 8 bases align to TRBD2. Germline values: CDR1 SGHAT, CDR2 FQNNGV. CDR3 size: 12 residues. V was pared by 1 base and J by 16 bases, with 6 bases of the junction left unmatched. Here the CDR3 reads CASSLVREDLFF. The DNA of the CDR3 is TGTGCCAGCAGCTTAGTGCGGGAGGACTTATTCTTC.

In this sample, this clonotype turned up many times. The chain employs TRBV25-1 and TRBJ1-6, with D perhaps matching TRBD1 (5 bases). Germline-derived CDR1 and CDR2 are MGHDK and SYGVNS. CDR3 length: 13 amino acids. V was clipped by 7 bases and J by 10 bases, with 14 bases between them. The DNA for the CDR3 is TGTGCCAGCAATCCGGGGGGAGGCTCACCCCTCCACTTT. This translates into CASNPGGGSPLHF. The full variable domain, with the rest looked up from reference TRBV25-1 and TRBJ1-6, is EADIYQTPRYLVIGTGKKITLECSQTMGHDKMYWYQQDPGMELHLIHYSYGVNSTEKGDLSSESTVSRIRTEHFPLTLESARPSHTSQYLCASNPGGGSPLHFGNGTRLTVT.

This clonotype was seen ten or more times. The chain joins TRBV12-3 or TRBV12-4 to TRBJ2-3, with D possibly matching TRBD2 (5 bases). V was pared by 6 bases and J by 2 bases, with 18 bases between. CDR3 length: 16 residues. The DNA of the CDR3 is TGTGCCAGCAGAAGCCTGGACGGACTTTACACAGATACGCAGTATTTT. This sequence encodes CASRSLDGLYTDTQYF.

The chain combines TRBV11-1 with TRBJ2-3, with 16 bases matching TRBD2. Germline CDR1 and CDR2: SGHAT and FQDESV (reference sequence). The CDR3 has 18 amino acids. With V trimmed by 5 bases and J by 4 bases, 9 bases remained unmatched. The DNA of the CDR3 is TGTGCCAGCAGCCATCGATCGGGGACTAGCGGGGGGGCAGATACGCAGTATTTT. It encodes CASSHRSGTSGGADTQYF.

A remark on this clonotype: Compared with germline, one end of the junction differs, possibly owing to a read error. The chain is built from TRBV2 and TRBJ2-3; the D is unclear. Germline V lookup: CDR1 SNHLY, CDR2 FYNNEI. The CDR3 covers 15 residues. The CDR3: CASSELGRSTDTRYF. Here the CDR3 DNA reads TGTGCCAGCAGTGAACTGGGTCGCTCCACAGATACGCGGTATTTT.

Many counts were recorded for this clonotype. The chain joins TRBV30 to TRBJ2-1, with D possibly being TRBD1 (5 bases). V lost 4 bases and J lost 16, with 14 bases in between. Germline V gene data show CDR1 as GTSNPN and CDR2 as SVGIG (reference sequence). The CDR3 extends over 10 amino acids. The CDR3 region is CAWKMGRIFF. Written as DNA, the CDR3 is TGTGCCTGGAAAATGGGGCGCATCTTCTTC.

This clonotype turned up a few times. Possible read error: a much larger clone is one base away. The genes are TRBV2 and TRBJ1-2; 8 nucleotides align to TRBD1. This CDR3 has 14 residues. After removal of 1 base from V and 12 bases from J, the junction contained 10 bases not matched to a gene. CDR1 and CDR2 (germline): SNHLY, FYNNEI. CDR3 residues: CASSEDQGAFGHTF. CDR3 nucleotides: TGTGCCAGCAGTGAAGATCAGGGGGCGTTCGGCCACACCTTC.

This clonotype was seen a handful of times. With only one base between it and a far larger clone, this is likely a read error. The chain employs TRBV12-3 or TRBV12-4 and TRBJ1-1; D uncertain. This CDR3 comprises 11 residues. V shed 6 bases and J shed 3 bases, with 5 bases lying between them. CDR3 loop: CASRQYTEAFF. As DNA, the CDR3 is TGTGCCAGCAGGCAGTACACTGAAGCTTTCTTT.

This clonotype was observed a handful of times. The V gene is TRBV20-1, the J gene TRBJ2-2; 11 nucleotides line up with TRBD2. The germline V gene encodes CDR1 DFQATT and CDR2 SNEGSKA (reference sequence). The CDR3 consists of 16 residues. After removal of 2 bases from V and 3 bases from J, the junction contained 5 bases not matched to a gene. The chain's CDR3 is CSARPSGRHHTGELFF. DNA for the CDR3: TGCAGTGCTAGACCTAGCGGGAGGCACCACACCGGGGAGCTGTTTTTT.

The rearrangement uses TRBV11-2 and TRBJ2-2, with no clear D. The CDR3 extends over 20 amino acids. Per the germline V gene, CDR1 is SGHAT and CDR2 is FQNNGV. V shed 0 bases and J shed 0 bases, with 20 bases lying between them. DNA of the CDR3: TGTGCCAGCAGCTTAGAATCAGGACCTTTTATCAGTCCGAACACCGGGGAGCTGTTTTTT. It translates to CASSLESGPFISPNTGELFF.

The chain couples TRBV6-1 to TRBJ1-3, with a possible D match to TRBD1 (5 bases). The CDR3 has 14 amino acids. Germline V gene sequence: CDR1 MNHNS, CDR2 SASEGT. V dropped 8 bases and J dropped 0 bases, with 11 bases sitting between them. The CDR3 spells CASATDHSGNTIYF. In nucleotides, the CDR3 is TGTGCCAGCGCGACAGACCACTCTGGAAACACCATATATTTT.

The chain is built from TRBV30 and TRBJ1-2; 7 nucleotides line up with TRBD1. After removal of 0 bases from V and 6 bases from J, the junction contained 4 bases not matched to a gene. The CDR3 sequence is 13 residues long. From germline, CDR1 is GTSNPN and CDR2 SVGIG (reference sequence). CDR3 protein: CAWSVGGANGYTF. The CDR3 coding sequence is TGTGCCTGGAGTGTAGGGGGCGCGAATGGCTACACCTTC.

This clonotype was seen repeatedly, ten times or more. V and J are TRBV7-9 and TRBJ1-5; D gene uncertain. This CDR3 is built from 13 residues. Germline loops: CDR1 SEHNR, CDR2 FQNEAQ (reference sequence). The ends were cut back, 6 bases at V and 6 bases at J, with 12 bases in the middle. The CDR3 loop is CASRGMDGQPQHF. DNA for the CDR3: TGTGCCAGCAGGGGCATGGATGGTCAGCCCCAGCATTTT.

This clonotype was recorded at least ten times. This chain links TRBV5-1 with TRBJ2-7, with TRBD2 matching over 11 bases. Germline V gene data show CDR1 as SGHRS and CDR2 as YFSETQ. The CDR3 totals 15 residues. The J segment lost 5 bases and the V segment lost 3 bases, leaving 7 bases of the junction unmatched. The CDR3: CASSYSGRATDEQYF. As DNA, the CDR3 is TGCGCCAGCAGCTATAGCGGGAGGGCCACGGACGAGCAGTACTTC.

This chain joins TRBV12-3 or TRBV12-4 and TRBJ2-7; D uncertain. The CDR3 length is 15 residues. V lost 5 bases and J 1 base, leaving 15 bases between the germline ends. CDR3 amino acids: CASSTEMGPSYEQYF. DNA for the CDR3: TGTGCCAGCAGTACCGAAATGGGTCCTTCCTACGAGCAGTACTTC.

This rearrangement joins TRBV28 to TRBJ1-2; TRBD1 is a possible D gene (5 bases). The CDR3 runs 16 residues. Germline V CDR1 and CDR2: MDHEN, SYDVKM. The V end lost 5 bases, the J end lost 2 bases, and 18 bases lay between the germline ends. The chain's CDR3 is CASSRNDRSTNYGYTF. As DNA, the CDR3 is TGTGCCAGCAGTAGAAACGACAGATCGACAAACTATGGCTACACCTTC.